This entry lists 31 T cell receptor beta chains sequenced from one sample in a study of cytomegalovirus exposure and HLA in healthy donors. The PCR employed 60 Vbeta primers together with 13 Jbeta primers. The assay was immunoSEQ multiplex PCR, and TCRdb's table has in-frame clones only and misses some. The sample has fewer than 200,000 clones, 85% seen once. Material for sequencing was PBMCs. Receptor source: a man aged 18 to 29 in good health and CMV-seropositive.

This rearrangement joins TRBV7-9 to TRBJ1-3; 9 bases fit TRBD1. Germline-derived CDR1 and CDR2 are SEHNR and FQNEAQ (reference sequence). This CDR3 has 18 residues. V dropped 4 bases and J dropped 8; count of bases not matched to a gene: 18. The CDR3 sequence: CASSSPIDKDRGDYTIYF. The CDR3, as DNA: TGTGCCAGCAGCTCACCAATAGACAAGGACAGGGGCGACTACACCATATATTTT.

The chain joins TRBV9 to TRBJ2-1; D might be TRBD1 (5 bases). CDR1 and CDR2 from the germline V gene are SGDLS and YYNGEE. This CDR3 is built from 18 residues. V was trimmed by 2 bases and J by 4 bases, leaving 22 bases between them. CDR3 residues: CASSVQGYGLGEYNEQFF. The DNA for the CDR3 is TGTGCCAGCAGCGTCCAGGGTTACGGTTTGGGTGAATACAATGAGCAGTTCTTC.

V is TRBV27 and J is TRBJ2-1; D call uncertain. Germline CDR1 and CDR2: MNHEY and SMNVEV (reference sequence). This CDR3 comprises 11 residues. V was shortened by 9 bases and J by 4 bases, with 7 bases between the two germline ends. The CDR3 region is CASARYNEQFF. The CDR3 DNA reads TGTGCCAGTGCGAGGTACAATGAGCAGTTCTTC.

CDR3 in amino acids: CASSWGETGSYGYTF. The CDR3 DNA reads as TGTGCCAGCAGTTGGGGTGAGACAGGGAGCTATGGCTACACCTTC. The chain uses TRBV6-6 and TRBJ1-2; the match to TRBD1 covers 7 bases. The CDR3 totals 15 residues. Germline V lookup: CDR1 MNHNY, CDR2 SVGAGI (reference sequence). V gave up 4 bases and J gave up 4 bases; unmatched junction bases: 9.

J is TRBJ1-2 and V is TRBV27; D call uncertain. V lost 6 bases and J 7 bases, leaving 18 bases between the germline ends. CDR3 length: 14 amino acids. CDR1 and CDR2 from the germline V gene are MNHEY and SMNVEV (reference sequence). The CDR3 DNA reads as TGTGCCAGCAGCAATTGGATCGACTCGCCTGGCTACACCTTC. This encodes CASSNWIDSPGYTF.

V gene TRBV6-4 combines with J gene TRBJ2-3, with 10 bases lining up with TRBD1. There are 15 residues in the CDR3. Germline assignment: CDR1 MRHNA and CDR2 SNTAGT. After removal of 4 bases from V and 4 bases from J, the junction contained 5 bases not matched to a gene. CDR3 sequence reads: CASSGQGASADTQYF. CDR3 nucleotide sequence: TGTGCCAGCAGTGGACAGGGGGCTAGCGCAGATACGCAGTATTTT.

The chain combines TRBV30 with TRBJ2-3; 8 nucleotides match TRBD1. The CDR3 runs 13 residues. CDR1 is GTSNPN, CDR2 SVGIG, per germline (reference sequence). The V and J ends lost 4 bases and 5 bases, in that order; junction bases with no gene match: 5. CDR3 DNA: TGTGCCTGGAACAGGGGGGCCAGAGATACGCAGTATTTT. It yields the protein CAWNRGARDTQYF. Full variable domain (outside the CDR3, taken from reference TRBV30 and TRBJ2-3): SQTIHQWPATLVQPVGSPLSLECTVEGTSNPNLYWYRQAAGRGLQLLFYSVGIGQISSEVPQNLSASRPQDRQFILSSKKLLLSDSGFYLCAWNRGARDTQYFGPGTRLTVL.

This chain connects TRBV9 to TRBJ2-1; TRBD2 agrees at 10 bases. After removal of 3 bases from V and 5 bases from J, the junction contained 11 bases not matched to a gene. This CDR3 has 17 amino acids. Germline V gene sequence: CDR1 SGDLS, CDR2 YYNGEE. CDR3 DNA sequence: TGTGCCAGCAGCGCCTCCTCGGGACTAGCGCCGAACAATGAGCAGTTCTTC. This gives the protein CASSASSGLAPNNEQFF.

There are a few counts of this clone. The CDR3 DNA sequence: TGCGCCAGCAGCCAACTGCAGGGGCTCGGTGAGCAGTTCTTC. Amino acid sequence: CASSQLQGLGEQFF. J is TRBJ2-1 and V is TRBV4-3; tentatively, D is TRBD1 (6 bases). This CDR3 comprises 14 residues. Germline-derived CDR1 and CDR2 are LGHNA and YSLEER. V lost 2 bases and J lost 9, with 14 bases in between.

The chain combines TRBV16 with TRBJ2-1; 11 bases line up with TRBD2. From germline, CDR1 is KGHSY and CDR2 FQNENV. With V trimmed by 8 bases and J by 6 bases, 9 bases remained unmatched. CDR3 length: 15 amino acids. CDR3 bases: TGTGCCAGCGGCCCCGGGACTAGCGGATTCAATGAGCAGTTCTTC. Protein: CASGPGTSGFNEQFF.

V gene TRBV4-2 combines with J gene TRBJ1-1; tentative D call: TRBD1 (5 bases). The germline V and J ends were trimmed by 3 bases and 3 bases, with 8 bases remaining between them. This CDR3 spans 13 amino acids. The V gene's germline CDR1 is LGHNA and CDR2 YNFKEQ. CDR3 loop: CASSQVRDTEAFF. The CDR3, as DNA: TGTGCCAGCAGCCAGGTCAGGGACACTGAAGCTTTCTTT.

The chain couples TRBV18 to TRBJ2-3; D is unclear. The CDR3 spans 12 residues. Trimming shortened V by 0 bases and J by 5 bases, and 3 bases separated the two germline ends. Germline values: CDR1 KGHSH, CDR2 LQKENI. DNA of the CDR3: TGTGCCAGCTCACCACCCCTAGATACGCAGTATTTT. Translated, it gives CASSPPLDTQYF.

The chain links TRBV10-3 to TRBJ2-3, with 7 positions matching TRBD1. V gave up 7 bases and J gave up 5 bases; unmatched junction bases: 12. The germline CDR1 and CDR2 sequences are ENHRY and SYGVKD. This CDR3 has 15 residues. CDR3 amino acids: CAIIGGPGDGDTQYF. The CDR3 bases are TGTGCCATCATAGGGGGCCCCGGGGATGGAGATACGCAGTATTTT.

The chain has TRBV7-2 and TRBJ2-5, with 9 bases fitting TRBD1. The end of the DNA is better explained by TRBJ2-7, so the J call may be wrong. The germline gives CDR1 SGHTA, CDR2 FQGNSA. There are 17 residues in the CDR3. The CDR3 is CASSTPTAGTGTYEQYF. CDR3 nucleotide sequence: TGTGCCAGCAGCACACCTACCGCCGGGACAGGGACCTACGAGCAGTACTTC.

The V and J genes are TRBV5-5 and TRBJ2-1, with 10 bases identical to TRBD1. V trimming: 2 bases; J trimming: 9 bases; junction bases outside the gene matches: 5. The CDR3 extends over 14 amino acids. CDR1 and CDR2 from the germline V gene are SGHKS and YYEKEE (reference sequence). The CDR3 loop is CASSFRQGAGEQFF. The DNA of the CDR3 is TGTGCCAGCAGCTTTCGACAGGGGGCAGGTGAGCAGTTCTTC.

The J gene is TRBJ2-3, the V gene TRBV15; TRBD1 agrees at 7 bases. Germline loops: CDR1 LNHNV, CDR2 YYDKDF (reference sequence). This CDR3 is built from 14 residues. J gave up 0 bases and V 5 bases, and 2 bases lay outside the gene matches. CDR3 region: CATSWDSSTDTQYF. Written as DNA, the CDR3 is TGTGCCACCAGCTGGGACAGCAGCACAGATACGCAGTATTTT.

The chain uses TRBV2 and TRBJ2-2, with D possibly TRBD1 on 6 matching bases. CDR1 and CDR2 from the germline V gene are SNHLY and FYNNEI. V dropped 4 bases and J dropped 3 bases, with 15 bases sitting between them. This CDR3 is 16 amino acids long. The DNA of the CDR3 is TGTGCCAGCAGTGGATCGTGGGGGCGGGACACCGGGGAGCTGTTTTTT. Its protein is CASSGSWGRDTGELFF.

This chain links TRBV6-5 with TRBJ1-4, with a tentative D call TRBD1 (5 bases). Germline CDR1 and CDR2: MNHEY and SVGAGI. V lost 1 base and J 2 bases, leaving 11 bases between the germline ends. The CDR3 spans 16 residues. CDR3 residues: CASSYLQGPTNEKLFF. The CDR3 nucleotides read TGTGCCAGCAGTTACTTGCAGGGTCCCACTAATGAAAAACTGTTTTTT.

The V gene is TRBV7-2, the J gene TRBJ2-7; 8 bases line up with TRBD2. The CDR3 contains 15 residues. V lost 4 bases, J lost 2 bases, and 7 bases stayed unmatched. Germline values: CDR1 SGHTA, CDR2 FQGNSA. CDR3 in DNA: TGTGCCAGCAGCTCGAGGGCGGGGGGTACCTACGAGCAGTACTTC. Its translation: CASSSRAGGTYEQYF.

The chain has TRBV11-3 and TRBJ2-1; D is possibly TRBD1 (6 bases). This CDR3 spans 17 amino acids. Germline V CDR1 and CDR2: SGHNT, YENEEA. V dropped 0 bases and J dropped 0 bases, with 12 bases sitting between them. CDR3 in DNA: TGTGCCAGCAGCTTAGACCCAGGGGCTTTCTCCTACAATGAGCAGTTCTTC. Translated: CASSLDPGAFSYNEQFF.

This chain links TRBV2 with TRBJ1-2; 7 bases are a match to TRBD1. The junction had 3 bases not matched to a gene; V was cut back by 6 bases and J by 2 bases. From germline, CDR1 is SNHLY and CDR2 FYNNEI. The CDR3 runs 13 residues. The chain's CDR3 is CASSTGANYGYTF. DNA for the CDR3: TGTGCCAGCAGCACAGGGGCCAACTATGGCTACACCTTC.

V is TRBV9 and J is TRBJ2-3; 13 nucleotides align to TRBD2. This CDR3 region has 16 residues. The V gene's germline CDR1 is SGDLS and CDR2 YYNGEE. The V gene end was trimmed by 3 bases and the J gene end by 4 bases; junction bases not matched to a gene: 5. CDR3 protein: CASSEGTSGVADTQYF. The CDR3 coding sequence is TGTGCCAGCAGCGAAGGGACTAGCGGGGTTGCAGATACGCAGTATTTT.

Only one count was recorded for this clone. This chain links TRBV9 with TRBJ2-6, with 7 bases that match TRBD2. Trimming at V came to 3 bases and at J to 0 bases, leaving 3 bases not matched to a gene. The CDR3 has 16 amino acids. Germline lookup yields CDR1 SGDLS and CDR2 YYNGEE. CDR3 coding DNA: TGTGCCAGCAGCGGAGCGGGGAGCTCTGGGGCCAACGTCCTGACTTTC. It translates to CASSGAGSSGANVLTF.

The chain couples TRBV2 to TRBJ1-4; 10 positions match TRBD1. Germline CDR1 is SNHLY and CDR2 is FYNNEI. The CDR3 sequence is 15 residues long. With V trimmed by 10 bases and J by 7 bases, 12 bases remained unmatched. Here the CDR3 reads CANQLRQGASEKLFF. The CDR3 DNA sequence: TGTGCCAACCAGCTGAGACAGGGGGCTAGTGAAAAACTGTTTTTT.

This chain uses TRBV10-3 with TRBJ2-7, with 10 bases lining up with TRBD2. In germline, CDR1 is ENHRY, CDR2 SYGVKD. V lost 3 bases and J lost 4; bases outside the gene matches: 3. This CDR3 contains 14 residues. The CDR3 is CAISEKRGGYEQYF. The CDR3 DNA reads as TGTGCCATCAGTGAAAAGCGGGGGGGTTACGAGCAGTACTTC.

The chain links TRBV7-9 to TRBJ1-1, with D unclear. This CDR3 spans 15 amino acids. The germline V gene has CDR1 SEHNR and CDR2 FQNEAQ (reference sequence). V lost 3 bases and J lost 1, with 12 bases in between. The CDR3 region has the DNA TGTGCCAGCAGCTTCCCCACTGGGCGGAACACTGAAGCTTTCTTT. Amino acids: CASSFPTGRNTEAFF.

The DNA for the CDR3 is TGTGCCAGCAGCTTGGCCGGATGGGACAGAGAAGCTTTCTTT. Protein product: CASSLAGWDREAFF. This chain connects TRBV11-3 to TRBJ1-1; the match to TRBD1 covers 7 bases. The CDR3 is 14 amino acids. V trimming: 3 bases; J trimming: 8 bases; junction bases outside the gene matches: 9. Per germline, CDR1 SGHNT and CDR2 YENEEA. The whole variable domain, remainder taken from reference TRBV11-3 and TRBJ1-1, is EAGVVQSPRYKIIEKKQPVAFWCNPISGHNTLYWYLQNLGQGPELLIRYENEEAVDDSQLPKDRFSAERLKGVDSTLKIQPAELGDSAVYLCASSLAGWDREAFFGQGTRLTVV.

CDR3 residues: CASSVAGTSPLHF. CDR3 DNA sequence: TGTGCCAGCAGCGTCGCGGGGACTTCACCCCTCCACTTT. The chain joins TRBV9 to TRBJ1-6, with D maybe TRBD1 (5 bases). The V and J ends lost 2 bases and 9 bases respectively, with 9 bases between them. Germline V gene sequence: CDR1 SGDLS, CDR2 YYNGEE. This CDR3 contains 13 residues.

This clone was seen only once. This chain links TRBV30 with TRBJ1-6; 8 bases align to TRBD1. V shed 2 bases, J shed 5 bases, and the junction held 5 bases outside the gene matches. This CDR3 region has 15 residues. The germline V gene encodes CDR1 GTSNPN and CDR2 SVGIG (reference sequence). CDR3 in DNA: TGTGCCTGGAGTCAAGGACAGGGTAATAATTCACCCCTCCACTTT. This encodes CAWSQGQGNNSPLHF.

This chain joins TRBV4-2 and TRBJ1-3, with D uncertain. Trimming shortened V by 1 base and J by 4 bases, and 11 bases separated the two germline ends. CDR1 is LGHNA, CDR2 YNFKEQ, per germline. The CDR3 is 15 amino acids. CDR3 sequence reads: CASSQANQAGNTIYF. CDR3 DNA: TGTGCCAGCAGCCAAGCTAATCAGGCGGGAAACACCATATATTTT.

Here the CDR3 reads CAWSVLAGGYYEQYF. CDR3 in DNA: TGTGCCTGGAGTGTACTAGCGGGGGGATACTACGAGCAGTACTTC. V gene TRBV30 combines with J gene TRBJ2-7; 12 bases align to TRBD2. Looked up from germline, CDR1 is GTSNPN and CDR2 is SVGIG (reference sequence). After removal of 0 bases from V and 3 bases from J, the junction contained 3 bases not matched to a gene. The CDR3 totals 15 residues.